This paragraph reports one TCR beta chain. The researchers produced TCR beta cDNA from approximately 460 ng total RNA with a constant-region primer. A slightly modified ARM-PCR protocol with three nested multiplex PCR rounds produced these TCR beta libraries. Investigators reported that the first two PCR rounds, at roughly 10 cycles each, used TRBV1-TRBV30 forward primers with a C-beta reverse primer. TCRdb ran MiXCR on the multiplex PCR reads and lists one entry per CDR3 protein. The table records 95,000 to 150,000 distinct CDR3 sequences, around two thirds of them present only once. Both RNA and DNA were isolated together from about 21-30 mg of bulk tissue that had not been sorted. Patients' primary liver carcinoma was surgically resected. The CDR3 is 16 amino acids. Deletions cut 0 bases from V and 2 bases from J, with 12 bases between. Per the germline V gene, CDR1 is SGHDT and CDR2 is YYEEEE. The data were obtained in a study of tumor-infiltrating lymphocytes in primary liver carcinoma. Study-wide background: The study enrolled male and female patients aged 30 to 69 years. Measuring roughly 4.2 to 11 cm across, the tumors were staged as T1-T3 N0M0.

The source is a woman aged 60-75 years with primary liver carcinoma and hepatitis B virus infection. The J gene is TRBJ1-5, the V gene TRBV5-6; the D gene is possibly TRBD1 (6 bases). Material: liver tumor tissue from sampling region 1. Subset indicated: tumor region T1, superior pole. CDR3 protein: CASSLAGTRGNQPQHF. In DNA form, the CDR3 reads TGTGCCAGCAGCTTGGCCGGGACAAGGGGCAATCAGCCCCAGCATTTT.